This record concerns one T cell receptor beta chain sequence. What it binds is not known. This sample is drawn from a study of CD8 T cells in ankylosing spondylitis. The study's findings and limits: Several highly homologous variants made up a TCR beta motif, and this motif appeared characteristic of ankylosing spondylitis blood.

The CDR3 is 12 residues long. CDR1 SGHRS and CDR2 YFSETQ come from the germline V gene. V lost 0 bases and J 6 bases, leaving 6 bases between the germline ends. TCRdb re-analysed the 5' RACE reads in MiXCR, keeping a single row per CDR3 protein. The data show under 450,000 distinct CDR3 sequences, 17% seen once. The receptor was derived from a male donor with ankylosing spondylitis. Sequencing was performed on blood, either unsorted or a sorted T cell fraction (not recorded which). J is TRBJ1-2 and V is TRBV5-1; D ambiguous. The CDR3 nucleotides read TGCGCCAGCAGCTTGGGATCGGATGGCTACACCTTC. It yields the protein CASSLGSDGYTF.